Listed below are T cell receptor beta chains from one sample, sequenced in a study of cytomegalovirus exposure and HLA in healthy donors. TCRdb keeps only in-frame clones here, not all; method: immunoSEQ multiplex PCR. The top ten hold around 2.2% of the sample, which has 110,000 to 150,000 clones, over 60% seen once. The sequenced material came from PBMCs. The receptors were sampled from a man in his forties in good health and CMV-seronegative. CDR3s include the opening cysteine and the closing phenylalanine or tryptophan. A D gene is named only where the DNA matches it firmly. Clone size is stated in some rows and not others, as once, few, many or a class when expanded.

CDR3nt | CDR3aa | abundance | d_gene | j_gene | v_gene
TGTGCCAGCAGTCGAGGGGAGGGATATGGCTACACCTTC | CASSRGEGYGYTF | few | . | TRBJ1-2 | TRBV6-6
TGCGCCAGCCAACCGGGAGGCCAAGAGACCCAGTACTTC | CASQPGGQETQYF | . | TRBD2 | TRBJ2-5 | TRBV10-1
TGTGCCAGCAGTTTATTTACTAGCGGGAGGAAAGATACGCAGTATTTT | CASSLFTSGRKDTQYF | . | TRBD2 | TRBJ2-3 | TRBV28
TGTGCCTGCGGGGAACGAAATCAGCCCCAGCATTTT | CACGERNQPQHF | . | . | TRBJ1-5 | TRBV30
TGCGCCAGCAGCCAAGTCGGTAGCGGTCGAGAGACCCAGTACTTC | CASSQVGSGRETQYF | . | . | TRBJ2-5 | TRBV4-1
TGTGCCAGCAGCGTAGAAGGTGGGGCGGGGGATGAGCAGTTCTTC | CASSVEGGAGDEQFF | . | TRBD2 | TRBJ2-1 | TRBV9
TGTGCCAGCAGCTTGTTAGCGGTGACAGATACGCAGTATTTT | CASSLLAVTDTQYF | . | . | TRBJ2-3 | TRBV5-6
TGTGCCAGCGGCCAGCGGGCGACCTACGAGCAGTACTTC | CASGQRATYEQYF | . | . | TRBJ2-7 | TRBV28
TGTGCCAGCACGAGGGATAATAACTATGGCTACACCTTC | CASTRDNNYGYTF | . | . | TRBJ1-2 | TRBV9
TGTGCCAGCAGTGATATAGGGCAGGGAGGAGGTCCCCAGCATTTT | CASSDIGQGGGPQHF | . | . | TRBJ1-5 | TRBV6-1
TGTGCCAGCAGTGCTGCCCTAGCGGGGCAAGAGACCCAGTACTTC | CASSAALAGQETQYF | . | TRBD2 | TRBJ2-5 | TRBV28
TGTGCTAGTGGTTTCCGGAGGGAGGGACCCAATGAGCAGTTCTTC | CASGFRREGPNEQFF | . | TRBD2 | TRBJ2-1 | TRBV12-5
TGTGCCAGCAGCCCCCGAGGACTAGCGGGGCTAGAGACCCAGTACTTC | CASSPRGLAGLETQYF | . | TRBD2 | TRBJ2-5 | TRBV7-8
TGTGCCAGCAGTCCTCGCAGGGGAGAGCAGTACTTC | CASSPRRGEQYF | . | . | TRBJ2-7 | TRBV28
TGCGCCAGCAGCTTGGTGCCGGAGCGGGAGTACAATGAGCAGTTCTTC | CASSLVPEREYNEQFF | . | TRBD2 | TRBJ2-1 | TRBV5-1
TGTGCCAGCAGTTTAATCCTGAGGGGGATTGACTCCTACGAGCAGTACTTC | CASSLILRGIDSYEQYF | . | . | TRBJ2-7 | TRBV28
TGTGCCACCAAACACCGGGACAGGGGGGTCCTGAGGAACACTGAAGCTTTCTTT | CATKHRDRGVLRNTEAFF | . | TRBD1 | TRBJ1-1 | TRBV28
TGTGCCATCAGTGAACGAGAGTATGACTACACCTTC | CAISEREYDYTF | . | . | TRBJ1-2 | TRBV10-3
TGTGCCAGTAGTAGGGACAGGGCTTACAATGAGCAGTTCTTC | CASSRDRAYNEQFF | . | TRBD1 | TRBJ2-1 | TRBV19